This T cell receptor (beta chain) was sequenced in a study of blood T cell repertoires in COVID-19. Overall study: Sites across the United States, Italy and Spain contributed samples from acute and convalescent COVID-19. The cDNA or gDNA used as material had been derived from T cells, B-cell-depleted T cells, or PBMCs.

The CDR3 totals 14 residues. CDR1 is SGHRS and CDR2 is YFSETQ in the germline V gene. The V gene lost 2 bases and the J gene lost 5 bases, with 14 bases spanning the gap. In the source study's methods: The authors estimated nucleated cell counts from reference gene primer amplification. The protocol was immunoSEQ multiplex PCR, while the TCRdb copy is restricted to in-frame clones and leaves out a portion. For V, J and clone size, that table is used; D and trimming come from the DNA. The sample yields about 140,000 clones, 85% to 90% seen once. The sequence was obtained from a woman aged 60-70 years with acute or convalescent COVID-19. The chain uses TRBV5-1 and TRBJ2-7; D is perhaps TRBD2 (6 bases). The sequencing sample was made of peripheral blood. This CDR3 reads CASSFGTFQNEQYF. DNA of the CDR3: TGCGCCAGCAGCTTCGGGACTTTCCAAAACGAGCAGTACTTC.